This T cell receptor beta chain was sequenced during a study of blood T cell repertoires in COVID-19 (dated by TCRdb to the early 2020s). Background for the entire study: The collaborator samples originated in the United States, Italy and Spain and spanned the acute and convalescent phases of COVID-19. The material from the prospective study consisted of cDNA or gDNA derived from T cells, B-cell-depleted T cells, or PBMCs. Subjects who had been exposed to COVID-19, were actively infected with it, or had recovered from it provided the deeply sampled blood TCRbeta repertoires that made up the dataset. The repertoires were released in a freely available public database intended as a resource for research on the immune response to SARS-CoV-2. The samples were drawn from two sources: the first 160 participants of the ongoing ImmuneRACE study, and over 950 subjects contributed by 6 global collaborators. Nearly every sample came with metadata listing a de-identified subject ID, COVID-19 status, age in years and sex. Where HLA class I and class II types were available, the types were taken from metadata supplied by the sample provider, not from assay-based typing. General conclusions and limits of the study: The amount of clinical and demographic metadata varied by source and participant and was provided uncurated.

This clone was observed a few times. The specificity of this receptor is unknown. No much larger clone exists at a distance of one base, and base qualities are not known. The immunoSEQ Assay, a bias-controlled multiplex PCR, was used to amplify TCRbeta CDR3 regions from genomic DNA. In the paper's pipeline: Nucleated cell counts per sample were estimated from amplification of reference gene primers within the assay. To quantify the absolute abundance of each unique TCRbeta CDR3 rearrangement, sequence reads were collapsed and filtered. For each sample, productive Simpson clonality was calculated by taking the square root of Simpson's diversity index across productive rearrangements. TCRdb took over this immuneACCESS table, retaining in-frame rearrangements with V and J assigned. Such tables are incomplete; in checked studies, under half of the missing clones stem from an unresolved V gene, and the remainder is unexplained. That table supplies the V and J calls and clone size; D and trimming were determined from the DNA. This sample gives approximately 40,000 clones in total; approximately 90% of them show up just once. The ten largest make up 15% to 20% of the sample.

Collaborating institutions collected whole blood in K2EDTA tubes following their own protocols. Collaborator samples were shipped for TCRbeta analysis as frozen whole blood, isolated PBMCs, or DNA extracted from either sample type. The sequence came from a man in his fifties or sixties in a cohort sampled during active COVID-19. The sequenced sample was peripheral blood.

Here is the DNA: TGTGCCAGTAGTATGGGGGAGGCCCAGCCCCAGCATTTT. It translates to CASSMGEAQPQHF. Rearrangement joined TRBV19 to TRBJ1-5; TRBD1 is a weak D gene call, 5 bases matching. CDR1 is given as LNHDA and CDR2 as SQIVND, both from the germline V gene (reference sequence). The germline ends are 10 bases apart after V is trimmed by 3 bases and J by 7 bases. The CDR3, cysteine through phenylalanine, is 13 amino acids long. Only CDR3 DNA is held: 39 bases, read in frame from base 1.